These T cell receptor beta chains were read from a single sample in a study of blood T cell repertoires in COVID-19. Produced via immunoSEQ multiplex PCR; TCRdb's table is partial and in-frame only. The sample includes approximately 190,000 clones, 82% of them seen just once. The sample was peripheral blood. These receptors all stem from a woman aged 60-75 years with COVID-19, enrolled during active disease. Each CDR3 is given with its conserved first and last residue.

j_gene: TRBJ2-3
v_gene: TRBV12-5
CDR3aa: CASAGGTDTQYF

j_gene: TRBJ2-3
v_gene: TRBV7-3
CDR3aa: CASSFRESDTQYF

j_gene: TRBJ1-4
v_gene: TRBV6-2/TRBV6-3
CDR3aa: CASSYQGDEKLFF

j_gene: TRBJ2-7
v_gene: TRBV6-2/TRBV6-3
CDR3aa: CASSPKGAGGGYEQYF

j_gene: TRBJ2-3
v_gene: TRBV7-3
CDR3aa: CASSQNAGGTDTQYF

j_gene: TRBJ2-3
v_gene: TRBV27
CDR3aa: CASSWRTSRYTDTQYF

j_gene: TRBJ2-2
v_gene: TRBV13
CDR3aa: CASSLRVWREANTGELFF

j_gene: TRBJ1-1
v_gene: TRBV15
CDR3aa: CATSRNLGVLVEDTEAFF

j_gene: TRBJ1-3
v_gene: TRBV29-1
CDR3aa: CSAAGRQGSGNTIYF

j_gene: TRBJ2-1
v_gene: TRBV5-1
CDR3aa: CASSLAKTSGKYNEQFF

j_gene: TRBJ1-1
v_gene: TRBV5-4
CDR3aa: CASSIGGATTEAFF

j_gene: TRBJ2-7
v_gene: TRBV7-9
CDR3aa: CASSRGTTYEQYF

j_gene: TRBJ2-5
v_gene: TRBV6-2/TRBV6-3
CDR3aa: CASSYSHQETQYF

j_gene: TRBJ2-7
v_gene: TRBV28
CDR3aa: CASTPQAARDYEQYF

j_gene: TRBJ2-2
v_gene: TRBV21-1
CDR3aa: CASSVEGSRTGELFF

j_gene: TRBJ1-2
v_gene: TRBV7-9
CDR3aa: CASSLISGPNYGYTF

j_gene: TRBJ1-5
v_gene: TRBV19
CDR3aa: CASRTTGGNDQPQHF

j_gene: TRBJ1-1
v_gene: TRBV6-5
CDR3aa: CASSHRGPGAEAFF

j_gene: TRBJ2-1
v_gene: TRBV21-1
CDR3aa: CASSKGRRGQGSYNEQFF

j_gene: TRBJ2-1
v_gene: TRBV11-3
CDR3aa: CASSLEGGGNNEQFF

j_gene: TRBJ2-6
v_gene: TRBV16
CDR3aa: CASSQSLAPGANVLTF

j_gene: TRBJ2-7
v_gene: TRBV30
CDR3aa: CAWTKQGASGQPTFYF

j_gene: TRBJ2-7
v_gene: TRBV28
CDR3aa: CASSLSGGARGYYEQYF